This TCR beta chain is drawn from a study of cytomegalovirus exposure and HLA in healthy donors. Germline V lookup: CDR1 SGHDT, CDR2 YYEEEE. The CDR3 length is 18 residues. Trimming removed 0 bases from V and 5 bases from J; junction bases left unmatched: 13. It was with 60 Vbeta and 13 Jbeta primers that the PCR ran. Authors' analysis steps: Later, 65 million to 85 million unique TCR beta chains were counted in an analysis, and about 12 million of them were shared. Assay: immunoSEQ multiplex PCR; the TCRdb copy retains only in-frame clones and omits some. V, J and clone size were drawn from that table, and D and trimming were deduced from the DNA. Of 150,000 to 200,000 clones in the sample, more than 65% were seen once.

The rearrangement joins TRBV5-6 to TRBJ1-2; 10 nucleotides align to TRBD1. Sequencing used PBMCs. The TCR was taken from a middle-aged man in good health and CMV-seropositive. This chain's CDR3 is CASSLAKRDRGLEYGYTF. In nucleotides, the CDR3 is TGTGCCAGCAGCTTGGCCAAACGTGACAGGGGGCTGGAATATGGCTACACCTTC.